This T cell receptor beta chain was identified in a study of beta chain features in type 1 diabetes. On average, the one heparinised blood draw given by each donor was around 120 mL. Sorted cells reached over 95% purity in every population. General observations from the study: The naive, central memory and Treg TCRB repertoires showed an apparent similarity that was greater among patients than among healthy donors. Across all four CD4+ subsets, people with type 1 diabetes showed modestly shorter TCRB CDR3s.

Reverse transcribing all isolated RNA meant expressed TCRB transcripts were sequenced. Profiling relied on immunoSEQ multiplex PCR, and the TCRdb table lists in-frame clones only, not all of them. The table shows more than 85,000 clones, with 40% occurring only once. Looked up from germline, CDR1 is SGHVS and CDR2 is FQNEAQ. The CDR3 contains 15 residues. V shed 1 base and J shed 2 bases, with 12 bases lying between them. This clone was seen a handful of times. As yet, its antigen is unknown. The clonotype originates from a woman younger than 30 in good health. The rearrangement links TRBV7-8 to TRBJ2-7; D remains ambiguous. The source material was stem cell memory CD4+ T cells from blood. DNA for the CDR3: TGTGCCAGCAGCTTAGTACCAACCACTACCTACGAGCAGTACTTC. It specifies CASSLVPTTTYEQYF.